The entry below describes one T cell receptor beta chain. Its cognate antigen is unknown. CDR3 length equals 17 residues. The V gene's germline CDR1 is SGHNT and CDR2 YYREEE (reference sequence). V was pared by 4 bases and J by 5 bases, with 24 bases between. Some clones are missing from TCRdb's copy, which holds only in-frame ones; the method was immunoSEQ multiplex PCR. The sample lists around 2,000,000 clones, about 95% occurring once. These data come from a study of shared clonotypes between healthy human individuals. Study context: CD4 naive and CD4 memory each took three plates per donor, while CD8 naive took two and CD8 memory one. General study findings and limits: Generally, naive subsets came out with larger estimated richness than memory subsets.

The sequence derives from a man in his late teens or twenties in good health. The V gene is TRBV5-4, the J gene TRBJ1-1; perhaps TRBD1 as D (5 bases). Sequencing used naive CD4+ T cells sorted from blood. Noted subset: CD45RA+ positively selected. CDR3 nucleotide sequence: TGTGCCAGCAGCCAAGGAGGGGCCGGATCTAGGACAACTGAAGCTTTCTTT. Protein sequence: CASSQGGAGSRTTEAFF.